One and the same sample provided the 4 T cell receptor beta chains below, sequenced in a study of human T cells and chemical hapten exposure. The time point here: patch test 1, 2 weeks after DPC sensitization. Treatment specified: therapeutic diphenylcyclopropenone sensitization with weekly scalp DPC. Sequencing started from total RNA isolated from unfractionated whole blood. A single record per CDR3 protein comes from TCRdb applying MiXCR to the RACE reads. The sample has tens of thousands of distinct CDR3 sequences, around 10% seen once. This material consisted of whole blood, taken in connection with sensitization to the hapten diphenylcyclopropenone (DPC). Receptors originate from a woman aged 40 to 55 with alopecia areata. Some clones in this sample may be carry-over from other donors' samples.

This clonotype showed up many times. V and J are TRBV12-3 or TRBV12-4 and TRBJ2-1; D unresolved. V was pared by 8 bases and J by 4 bases, with 15 bases between. The CDR3 has 14 amino acids. The CDR3 bases are TGTGCCAGCCGAGGCCGGTGGGAATACAATGAGCAGTTCTTC. This codes for CASRGRWEYNEQFF.

In this sample, this clonotype turned up many times. The chain couples TRBV6-1 to TRBJ1-5; D is unclear. The length of the CDR3 is 11 residues. Germline V gene sequence: CDR1 MNHNS, CDR2 SASEGT. The CDR3 loop is CATAGNQPQHF. The CDR3 DNA is TGTGCTACCGCAGGCAATCAGCCCCAGCATTTT.

The V gene is TRBV7-3, the J gene TRBJ2-3; tentative D call: TRBD2 (5 bases). Germline V gives CDR1 SGHTA, CDR2 FQGTGA. The CDR3 sequence is 14 residues long. With 4 bases removed from V and 4 bases from J, the gap between germline ends came to 12 bases. The CDR3 loop reads CASSYRDSADTQYF. The CDR3 coding sequence is TGTGCCAGCAGCTACCGGGATAGCGCAGATACGCAGTATTTT.

The chain recombines TRBV12-3 or TRBV12-4 with TRBJ2-1; 7 nucleotides agree with TRBD2. Germline trimming cut 7 bases from V and 9 bases from J; bases unmatched to any gene: 12. The CDR3 length is 14 residues. In DNA form, the CDR3 reads TGTGCCAGCACTCTTATAGCGGGTGGCAGTGAGCAGTTCTTC. This encodes CASTLIAGGSEQFF.